These 31 T cell receptor beta chains were sequenced from one sample in a study of prognosis after radiotherapy for stage I lung cancer (dated by TCRdb to the early 2020s). Sequencing instrument: Illumina HiSeq 3000. The TCR beta CDR3 region was amplified from genomic DNA by two rounds of multiplex PCR. The first PCR round used primers specific to each TRBV and TRBJ gene, and the primer sequences were filed in Chinese patent CN105087789A. The public reads were quality trimmed at Q25 with fastp and then assembled into clones with MiXCR by TCRdb, keeping productive beta chains. Merged by CDR3 protein, the rows form single entries marked with the most common genes and DNA. In all, the sample holds about 34,000 distinct CDR3 sequences, and 30% to 35% of those were seen once. 16% of the sample is in the top ten clones. The input for sequencing was PBMCs, taken before or after stereotactic body radiation therapy (not recorded which). The source of these receptors is a donor over 45 with non-small cell lung cancer.

The chain employs TRBV12-3 or TRBV12-4 and TRBJ1-2; no clear D gene. V was cut by 3 bases and J by 1 base, with 3 bases left in between. The CDR3 loop spans 12 amino acids. The CDR3 nucleotides are TGTGCCAGCAGTTTGGGTAACTATGGCTACACCTTC. Translation gives CASSLGNYGYTF.

This clonotype was detected many times. V and J are TRBV29-1 and TRBJ2-1; 11 bases are a match to TRBD2. This CDR3 comprises 14 residues. The germline V gene has CDR1 SQVTM and CDR2 ANQGSEA. V gave up 7 bases and J gave up 2 bases; unmatched junction bases: 4. This CDR3 reads CSGTLAGAYNEQFF. DNA for the CDR3: TGCAGCGGTACACTAGCGGGAGCCTACAATGAGCAGTTCTTC.

This clonotype was seen ten or more times. The rearrangement uses TRBV4-1 and TRBJ1-1; D uncertain. This CDR3 region has 16 residues. Germline loops: CDR1 MGHRA, CDR2 YSYEKL. Trimming shortened V by 4 bases and J by 11 bases, and 26 bases separated the two germline ends. The CDR3 reads CASSPSVLKGSPEAFF. The CDR3 coding sequence is TGCGCCAGCAGCCCCTCCGTCTTAAAGGGCTCGCCGGAGGCTTTCTTT.

About this clonotype itself: A single base is all that separates this from a far larger clone, so a read error is likely. The chain couples TRBV10-3 to TRBJ2-7; possibly TRBD1 for D (7 bases). The CDR3 contains 15 residues. The germline V and J ends were trimmed by 4 bases and 1 base, with 14 bases remaining between them. CDR1 is ENHRY and CDR2 is SYGVKD in the germline V gene. The CDR3 loop reads CAISVGGAGSYEQYF. The CDR3 bases are TGTGCCATCAGTGTAGGGGGCGCGGGGTCCTACGAGCAGTACTTC.

The rearrangement joins TRBV20-1 to TRBJ2-2; either TRBD1 or TRBD2 may supply D (7 bases each). This CDR3 is 18 amino acids long. V was shortened by 1 base and J by 2 bases, with 20 bases between the two germline ends. The germline gives CDR1 DFQATT, CDR2 SNEGSKA (reference sequence). The CDR3: CSARAGGGLSANTGELFF. The CDR3 nucleotides read TGCAGTGCTAGAGCAGGGGGGGGGCTATCGGCTAACACCGGGGAGCTGTTTTTT.

The rearrangement joins TRBV2 to TRBJ1-5; weak D call: TRBD1 (5 bases). The CDR3 totals 14 residues. V was trimmed by 6 bases and J by 0 bases, leaving 9 bases between them. From germline, CDR1 is SNHLY and CDR2 FYNNEI. CDR3 sequence reads: CASRLQDSNQPQHF. As DNA, the CDR3 is TGTGCCAGCAGATTACAGGATAGCAATCAGCCCCAGCATTTT.

The table lists this clonotype with many counts. The chain couples TRBV5-1 to TRBJ2-7, with D maybe TRBD2 (5 bases). Trimming pared 0 bases from V and 7 bases from J, leaving 14 bases between. The CDR3 totals 14 residues. From germline, CDR1 is SGHRS and CDR2 YFSETQ. The chain's CDR3 is CASSLDRTLGEQYF. CDR3 in DNA: TGCGCCAGCAGCTTGGATAGGACTCTGGGGGAGCAGTACTTC. The full variable domain, in which reference TRBV5-1 and TRBJ2-7 provide the parts outside the CDR3, is KAGVTQTPRYLIKTRGQQVTLSCSPISGHRSVSWYQQTPGQGLQFLFEYFSETQRNKGNFPGRFSGRQFSNSRSEMNVSTLELGDSALYLCASSLDRTLGEQYFGPGTRLTVT.

This clonotype has ten or more counts. The chain has TRBV18 and TRBJ2-3, with D possibly called TRBD1 or TRBD2 (5 bases each). The germline gives CDR1 KGHSH, CDR2 LQKENI. The CDR3 loop spans 15 amino acids. V lost 3 bases and J lost 2, with 12 bases in between. The CDR3 here is CASSPQGAFTDTQYF. Here the CDR3 DNA reads TGTGCCAGCTCACCTCAGGGAGCATTCACAGATACGCAGTATTTT.

This clonotype was seen a handful of times. This sequence may be a read error, since a much larger clone differs from it by one base. This sequence joins TRBV6-8 and TRBJ2-7; D remains unclear. This CDR3 spans 14 amino acids. V lost 9 bases and J lost 3, with 18 bases in between. Germline lookup yields CDR1 MNHGY and CDR2 SAAAGT. CDR3 loop: CARKVGQEHYEQYF. CDR3 nucleotide sequence: TGTGCCAGGAAAGTTGGGCAGGAGCACTACGAGCAGTACTTC.

This clonotype was observed many times. The chain uses TRBV30 and TRBJ1-6; D perhaps matches TRBD1 (6 bases). The CDR3 sequence is 14 residues long. Germline V gene sequence: CDR1 GTSNPN, CDR2 SVGIG (reference sequence). The V end was cut by 3 bases, the J end by 4 bases, with 10 bases between. The CDR3 sequence: CAWSGQRYNSPLHF. The CDR3, as DNA: TGTGCCTGGAGCGGACAGAGATATAATTCACCCCTCCACTTT.

This clonotype has a count of ten or more. The rearrangement uses TRBV5-5 and TRBJ1-5; D is possibly TRBD1 (6 bases). This CDR3 region has 14 residues. Trimming cost V 0 bases and J 7 bases, with 11 bases left between them. CDR1 and CDR2 (germline): SGHKS, YYEKEE (reference sequence). The CDR3 protein is CASSLGGAGQPQHF. The CDR3 DNA reads as TGTGCCAGCAGCTTGGGGGGGGCCGGGCAGCCCCAGCATTTT.

The sample holds many counts of this clonotype. V and J are TRBV10-3 and TRBJ2-3; D remains unclear. This CDR3 is built from 11 residues. Germline CDR1 and CDR2: ENHRY and SYGVKD. The V and J ends lost 6 bases and 5 bases respectively, with 6 bases between them. In nucleotides, the CDR3 is TGTGCCATCAGGGAAGAAGATACGCAGTATTTT. This codes for CAIREEDTQYF.

This clonotype was recorded many times. The rearrangement uses TRBV7-9 and TRBJ1-1; D uncertain. The CDR3 has 14 amino acids. With 3 bases removed from V and 0 bases from J, the gap between germline ends came to 8 bases. Germline CDR1 reads SEHNR; CDR2 reads FQNEAQ (reference sequence). This CDR3 is CASSFIRVNTEAFF. CDR3 nucleotide sequence: TGTGCCAGCAGCTTTATTCGGGTGAACACTGAAGCTTTCTTT.

The table lists this clonotype with many counts. The chain is built from TRBV19 and TRBJ2-7, with TRBD1 matching 7 bases. The ends lost 5 bases at V and 3 bases at J; junction bases unmatched: 7. The CDR3 runs to 14 residues. Germline V CDR1 and CDR2: LNHDA, SQIVND (reference sequence). For the CDR3, the DNA is TGTGCCAGTAGTCCGACGGGACAGTTCTACGAGCAGTACTTC. This encodes CASSPTGQFYEQYF. Using reference TRBV19 and TRBJ2-7 for the parts outside the CDR3, the full variable domain is DGGITQSPKYLFRKEGQNVTLSCEQNLNHDAMYWYRQDPGQGLRLIYYSQIVNDFQKGDIAEGYSVSREKKESFPLTVTSAQKNPTAFYLCASSPTGQFYEQYFGPGTRLTVT.

The table lists this clonotype with many counts. The V and J genes are TRBV12-3 or TRBV12-4 and TRBJ1-5, with 7 bases fitting TRBD1. The trim removed 5 bases at V and 2 bases at J, leaving 3 bases unmatched. The CDR3 consists of 14 residues. The CDR3 loop is CASSGTEGNQPQHF. DNA of the CDR3: TGTGCCAGCAGTGGGACAGAGGGCAATCAGCCCCAGCATTTT.

This clonotype was seen repeatedly, ten times or more. The CDR3 sequence is CASSSTAGASTDTQYF. CDR3 coding DNA: TGTGCCAGCAGTTCAACCGCAGGGGCGAGCACAGATACGCAGTATTTT. The V gene is TRBV27, the J gene TRBJ2-3, with D possibly TRBD1 on 6 matching bases. V was pared by 4 bases and J by 0 bases, with 14 bases between. Germline CDR1 is MNHEY and CDR2 is SMNVEV (reference sequence). The CDR3 is 16 residues long.

This clonotype is deemed medium-sized. V is TRBV12-3 or TRBV12-4 and J is TRBJ2-7, with 7 positions matching TRBD1. The CDR3 runs 13 residues. With V trimmed by 6 bases and J by 2 bases, 4 bases remained unmatched. Written as DNA, the CDR3 is TGTGCCAGCAGCCTTGACAGGGCCTACGAGCAGTACTTC. It encodes CASSLDRAYEQYF.

V usage is TRBV29-1 and J usage is TRBJ1-4; D is possibly TRBD1 (6 bases). V lost 4 bases, J lost 4 bases, and 13 bases lay in between. The CDR3 has 14 amino acids. Germline assignment: CDR1 SQVTM and CDR2 ANQGSEA. The CDR3 nucleotides are TGCAGCGTTGTTTTGGCACAGGGTAATGAAAAACTGTTTTTT. As protein: CSVVLAQGNEKLFF.

This clonotype was observed at least ten times. The rearrangement uses TRBV12-3 or TRBV12-4 and TRBJ2-1; TRBD2 aligns across 11 bases. The CDR3 covers 14 residues. V lost 6 bases and J lost 4; bases outside the gene matches: 2. The CDR3 loop reads CASSTSGGYNEQFF. The CDR3 bases are TGTGCCAGCAGCACTAGCGGGGGATACAATGAGCAGTTCTTC.

The table lists this clonotype with many counts. V usage is TRBV6-9 and J usage is TRBJ2-1, with 8 bases identical to TRBD2. V lost 5 bases to trimming and J lost 0 bases; unmatched junction nucleotides: 3. Germline V gene lookup returns CDR1 MNHGY and CDR2 SVAAGI. The CDR3 is 15 amino acids. CDR3 loop: CASSPSGGSYNEQFF. DNA for the CDR3: TGTGCCAGCAGTCCCAGCGGGGGCTCCTACAATGAGCAGTTCTTC.

This sequence joins TRBV19 and TRBJ1-2; D perhaps matches TRBD1 (6 bases). The CDR3 consists of 13 residues. The germline CDR1 and CDR2 sequences are LNHDA and SQIVND (reference sequence). Trimming removed 5 bases at V and 10 bases at J, with 17 bases between. Written as DNA, the CDR3 is TGTGCCAGTAGTCGGGACATGGCAGATTTCTACACCTTC. Translating it yields CASSRDMADFYTF.

This chain links TRBV20-1 with TRBJ1-2; a weak D match, TRBD1 (5 bases). The CDR3 loop spans 12 amino acids. CDR1 DFQATT and CDR2 SNEGSKA come from the germline V gene (reference sequence). V was clipped by 3 bases and J by 7 bases, with 12 bases between them. In DNA form, the CDR3 reads TGCAGTGCTAGGACATGGGGCAGTGGCTACACCTTC. Encoded protein: CSARTWGSGYTF.

This clonotype was recorded a few times. The genes are TRBV6-1 and TRBJ2-3; 7 positions agree with TRBD1. After removal of 5 bases from V and 4 bases from J, the junction contained 6 bases not matched to a gene. Germline CDR1 and CDR2: MNHNS and SASEGT. The CDR3 length is 14 residues. As DNA, the CDR3 is TGTGCCAGCAGTCTAACAGGGGTACCAGATACGCAGTATTTT. This translates into CASSLTGVPDTQYF.

This clonotype appeared many times. CDR3 coding DNA: TGCGCCAGCAGCCTCGGCCAGGGAGGAAACACCATATATTTT. Amino acid sequence: CASSLGQGGNTIYF. V and J are TRBV5-1 and TRBJ1-3; TRBD1 is a possible D gene (5 bases). This CDR3 comprises 14 residues. Trimming shortened V by 4 bases and J by 4 bases, and 12 bases separated the two germline ends. CDR1 is SGHRS, CDR2 YFSETQ, per germline. Complete variable domain (other parts from reference TRBV5-1 and TRBJ1-3): KAGVTQTPRYLIKTRGQQVTLSCSPISGHRSVSWYQQTPGQGLQFLFEYFSETQRNKGNFPGRFSGRQFSNSRSEMNVSTLELGDSALYLCASSLGQGGNTIYFGEGSWLTVV.

In its sample, this clonotype is medium-sized. The chain couples TRBV6-2 or TRBV6-3 to TRBJ1-6, with TRBD1 identical over 12 bases. The CDR3 loop spans 15 amino acids. Trimming cost V 4 bases and J 10 bases; bases outside gene matches: 5. Germline CDR1 MNHEY, CDR2 SVGEGT. The CDR3 DNA reads as TGTGCCAGCAGTTGGGGACAGGGGGCAGAATCACCCCTCCACTTT. Protein: CASSWGQGAESPLHF.

In its sample, this clonotype was seen many times. V usage is TRBV2 and J usage is TRBJ1-6; tentatively, D is TRBD1 (6 bases). The CDR3 loop spans 17 amino acids. Germline CDR1 reads SNHLY; CDR2 reads FYNNEI. Trimming took off 7 bases at V and 0 bases at J, with 16 bases between the two ends. In DNA form, the CDR3 reads TGTGCCAGCACTCCCTCGGGGGGCGACTCCTATAATTCACCCCTCCACTTT. It yields the protein CASTPSGGDSYNSPLHF.

This clonotype was seen a handful of times. A much larger clonotype is one base distant, so this may be a read error. The rearrangement joins TRBV7-2 to TRBJ1-4; TRBD1 might be the D (5 bases). The CDR3 contains 14 residues. Germline V gives CDR1 SGHTA, CDR2 FQGNSA. V lost 5 bases and J lost 4, with 11 bases in between. In DNA form, the CDR3 reads TGTGCCAGCAGCAGACAGATAATTAATGAAAAACTGTTTTTT. It yields the protein CASSRQIINEKLFF.

This clonotype has at least ten counts. V usage is TRBV29-1 and J usage is TRBJ1-1; D may be TRBD1 (5 bases). Trimming shortened V by 5 bases and J by 1 base, and 11 bases separated the two germline ends. Per germline, CDR1 SQVTM and CDR2 ANQGSEA. This CDR3 is built from 13 residues. CDR3 in amino acids: CSVSGTENTEAFF. In nucleotides, the CDR3 is TGCAGCGTTTCCGGGACGGAGAACACTGAAGCTTTCTTT.

This clonotype came up many times. The J gene is TRBJ2-3, the V gene TRBV18, with 9 nucleotides matching TRBD2. Germline V gives CDR1 KGHSH, CDR2 LQKENI. CDR3 length equals 14 residues. Trimming cost V 3 bases and J 5 bases; bases outside gene matches: 3. Here the CDR3 DNA reads TGTGCCAGCTCACCTAGCGGGAGAGGAGATACGCAGTATTTT. Translating gives CASSPSGRGDTQYF.

This clonotype was counted ten times or more. This rearrangement joins TRBV5-1 to TRBJ2-7, with TRBD1 matching over 8 bases. V lost 1 base, J lost 4 bases, and 10 bases stayed unmatched. Germline-derived CDR1 and CDR2 are SGHRS and YFSETQ. This CDR3 has 16 amino acids. The CDR3 sequence: CASSLSTGGTLYEQYF. The CDR3, as DNA: TGCGCCAGCAGCTTGTCAACAGGGGGGACACTGTACGAGCAGTACTTC.

This clonotype was counted ten times or more. The junction departs from germline at one end; a sequencing error may be responsible. This chain links TRBV12-3 or TRBV12-4 with TRBJ2-7; TRBD2 agrees at 14 bases. The CDR3 is made up of 15 amino acids. In DNA, the CDR3 is TGTGCCAACAGTTTCTCTGGACTAGCGGGAGGCGAGCAGTACTTC. It yields the protein CANSFSGLAGGEQYF.